These 8 T cell receptor beta chains were all obtained from the same sample, sequenced in a study of cytomegalovirus exposure and HLA in healthy donors. Using immunoSEQ multiplex PCR, the repertoire was profiled, and TCRdb retains in-frame clones only, with some absent. The table lists more than 200,000 clones, 90% of them singletons. Sequencing was carried out using PBMCs. These receptors were taken from a woman aged 25 to 45 in good health and CMV-seronegative.

V usage is TRBV4-3 and J usage is TRBJ2-2; D perhaps matches TRBD1 (5 bases). This CDR3 spans 17 amino acids. Trimming left V 3 bases short and J 2 bases short, with 16 bases between. Germline V gene data show CDR1 as LGHNA and CDR2 as YSLEER. The CDR3 loop reads CASSQGHPRGNTGELFF. In DNA form, the CDR3 reads TGCGCCAGCAGCCAGGGCCATCCAAGGGGCAACACCGGGGAGCTGTTTTTT.

V usage is TRBV28 and J usage is TRBJ1-5; D unresolved. There are 15 residues in the CDR3. From germline, CDR1 is MDHEN and CDR2 SYDVKM. V lost 3 bases, J lost 0 bases, and 9 bases lay in between. The CDR3 is CASSLARYSNQPQHF. CDR3 nucleotide sequence: TGTGCCAGCAGTTTGGCAAGATATAGCAATCAGCCCCAGCATTTT.

The chain has TRBV5-1 and TRBJ2-5; 7 bases align to TRBD1. The CDR3 has 13 amino acids. CDR1 and CDR2 (germline): SGHRS, YFSETQ. V trimming: 4 bases; J trimming: 2 bases; junction bases outside the gene matches: 2. CDR3 residues: CASSAQGQETQYF. The DNA for the CDR3 is TGCGCCAGCAGCGCACAGGGGCAAGAGACCCAGTACTTC.

The V and J genes are TRBV27 and TRBJ2-7; 9 bases fit TRBD1. The V segment lost 4 bases and the J segment 2 bases; nucleotides outside the gene matches: 3. Germline V gene sequence: CDR1 MNHEY, CDR2 SMNVEV (reference sequence). The CDR3 extends over 14 amino acids. The CDR3 reads CASSSRQGAYEQYF. In DNA form, the CDR3 reads TGTGCCAGCAGTTCCAGACAGGGGGCCTACGAGCAGTACTTC.

CDR3 loop: CASSLPTDSTYEQYF. The CDR3 DNA reads as TGTGCCAGCTCCTTACCTACGGACAGCACCTACGAGCAGTACTTC. The V and J genes are TRBV18 and TRBJ2-7, with a possible D match to TRBD1 (6 bases). This CDR3 comprises 15 residues. Trimming took 6 bases from V and 2 from J, leaving 17 bases between them. Per germline, CDR1 KGHSH and CDR2 LQKENI. Using reference TRBV18 and TRBJ2-7 for the parts outside the CDR3, the full variable domain is NAGVMQNPRHLVRRRGQEARLRCSPMKGHSHVYWYRQLPEEGLKFMVYLQKENIIDESGMPKERFSAEFPKEGPSILRIQQVVRGDSAAYFCASSLPTDSTYEQYFGPGTRLTVT.

The V and J genes are TRBV13 and TRBJ2-1; the D gene is possibly TRBD1 (5 bases). Trimming removed 1 base from V and 4 bases from J, with 11 bases in between. This CDR3 contains 15 residues. CDR1 is PRHDT and CDR2 is FYEKMQ in the germline V gene (reference sequence). The DNA of the CDR3 is TGTGCCAGCAGCTTAGCTAGGGGAACTTACAATGAGCAGTTCTTC. It yields the protein CASSLARGTYNEQFF.

J is TRBJ2-7 and V is TRBV25-1, with D perhaps matching TRBD2 (6 bases). This CDR3 has 12 residues. Trimming took off 3 bases at V and 7 bases at J, with 10 bases between the two ends. Germline V gene sequence: CDR1 MGHDK, CDR2 SYGVNS. CDR3 sequence: CASSDPGTEQYF. The CDR3 DNA sequence: TGTGCCAGCAGTGACCCCGGGACTGAGCAGTACTTC.

The chain has TRBV9 and TRBJ1-1; a weak D match, TRBD1 (6 bases). Germline-derived CDR1 and CDR2 are SGDLS and YYNGEE. The V gene lost 0 bases and the J gene lost 1 base, with 10 bases spanning the gap. The CDR3 sequence is 15 residues long. The CDR3 spells CASSVVGAGNTEAFF. The CDR3 DNA reads as TGTGCCAGCAGCGTAGTGGGGGCTGGGAACACTGAAGCTTTCTTT.